Given below is one TCR beta chain in context. Antigen specificity is unknown. Other DNA sequences in the sample encode the same CDR3. Trimming left V 2 bases short and J 3 bases short, with 2 bases between. The germline gives CDR1 SEHNR, CDR2 FQNEAQ (reference sequence). This CDR3 has 11 amino acids. This record comes from a study of shared clonotypes between healthy human individuals. Several immunoSEQ plates held equal portions of the genomic DNA taken from each subset. Sorted-subset replicate PCRs used 150 to 200 ng of genomic DNA. This amount corresponded to about 30,000 T cell genomes. TCRdb's copy holds only in-frame clones and misses some; the assay was immunoSEQ multiplex PCR. Here the sample spans about 610,000 clones, 97% being singletons. Study results and caveats: Naive subsets generally had larger estimated richness than memory subsets.

Sequenced input: naive CD4+ T cells sorted from blood. Subset: CD45RA+ positively selected. The receptor was isolated from a woman aged 25 to 39 in good health. The chain links TRBV7-9 to TRBJ2-7; D unresolved. The CDR3 region has the DNA TGTGCCAGCAGCTTAAGCTACGAGCAGTACTTC. Amino acid sequence: CASSLSYEQYF. The whole variable domain, filled in from reference TRBV7-9 and TRBJ2-7, reads DTGVSQNPRHKITKRGQNVTFRCDPISEHNRLYWYRQTLGQGPEFLTYFQNEAQLEKSRLLSDRFSAERPKGSFSTLEIQRTEQGDSAMYLCASSLSYEQYFGPGTRLTVT.